Each of the 22 T cell receptor beta chains below was sequenced from the same sample in a study of shared clonotypes between healthy human individuals. Data came from immunoSEQ multiplex PCR; TCRdb stores just in-frame clones and leaves some out. Of about 2.4 million clones in the sample, over 85% are singletons; the top ten hold about 0.34%. The sequencing input was naive CD4+ T cells from PBMCs. The subset: CD45RA+ positively selected. The receptors come from a man aged 18 to 30 in good health. Some clones in this sample may be carry-over from other donors' samples.

This chain uses TRBV4-2 with TRBJ2-5, with TRBD2 as a possible D gene (5 bases). Germline values: CDR1 LGHNA, CDR2 YNFKEQ. This CDR3 is 13 amino acids long. V shed 11 bases and J shed 5 bases, with 18 bases lying between them. CDR3 sequence: CARVAAGGETQYF. CDR3 DNA sequence: TGTGCCCGCGTCGCGGCGGGTGGTGAGACCCAGTACTTC.

The genes are TRBV2 and TRBJ2-7; 7 bases align to TRBD1. The CDR3 totals 14 residues. Trimming cost V 7 bases and J 0 bases; bases outside gene matches: 6. Germline lookup yields CDR1 SNHLY and CDR2 FYNNEI. CDR3 nucleotides: TGTGCCAGCAATCCGACAGGGCACTCCTACGAGCAGTACTTC. Protein: CASNPTGHSYEQYF.

The chain links TRBV6-1 to TRBJ1-2, with D unclear. Germline CDR1 and CDR2: MNHNS and SASEGT. The CDR3 runs to 12 residues. V lost 11 bases and J 2 bases, leaving 12 bases between the germline ends. CDR3: CARKQRNYGYTF. In DNA, the CDR3 is TGTGCCCGCAAGCAGAGGAACTATGGCTACACCTTC.

DNA for the CDR3: TGTGCCTGGAGACCCCTCAACAAGCGCAAGGACACTGAAGCTTTCTTT. As protein: CAWRPLNKRKDTEAFF. The rearrangement joins TRBV30 to TRBJ1-1; D is undetermined. The CDR3 totals 16 residues. Germline V gene lookup returns CDR1 GTSNPN and CDR2 SVGIG (reference sequence). V was shortened by 3 bases and J by 3 bases, with 20 bases between the two germline ends. The full variable domain, rest sourced from reference TRBV30 and TRBJ1-1, is SQTIHQWPATLVQPVGSPLSLECTVEGTSNPNLYWYRQAAGRGLQLLFYSVGIGQISSEVPQNLSASRPQDRQFILSSKKLLLSDSGFYLCAWRPLNKRKDTEAFFGQGTRLTVV.

The gene calls are TRBV18 and TRBJ2-7; unclear D gene. With 3 bases removed from V and 1 base from J, the gap between germline ends came to 10 bases. Per germline, CDR1 KGHSH and CDR2 LQKENI. The CDR3 totals 14 residues. The CDR3 nucleotides read TGTGCCAGCTCACCGTCGGACGGATCCTACGAGCAGTACTTC. Its protein product is CASSPSDGSYEQYF.

This clone came up a few times. The CDR3 bases are TGCGCCAGCAGCACCGGACAGGGAACTGAAGCTTTCTTT. Its translation: CASSTGQGTEAFF. The rearrangement joins TRBV5-1 to TRBJ1-1, with 8 bases aligning to TRBD1. V gave up 4 bases and J gave up 5 bases; unmatched junction bases: 4. The CDR3 is made up of 13 amino acids. Germline V gives CDR1 SGHRS, CDR2 YFSETQ.

V is TRBV19 and J is TRBJ1-5; no definite D call. CDR1 and CDR2 (germline): LNHDA, SQIVND (reference sequence). The V end lost 6 bases, the J end lost 0 bases, and 12 bases lay between the germline ends. There are 15 residues in the CDR3. CDR3 bases: TGTGCCAGTAGCCGTGGTGGGCATAGCAATCAGCCCCAGCATTTT. Protein: CASSRGGHSNQPQHF.

The rearrangement uses TRBV29-1 and TRBJ1-1, with D possibly being TRBD1 (6 bases). The CDR3 is 13 amino acids. Germline V gene data show CDR1 as SQVTM and CDR2 as ANQGSEA. V was trimmed by 5 bases and J by 1 base, leaving 11 bases between them. The CDR3 reads CSVTMTGNTEAFF. The CDR3 DNA reads TGCAGCGTTACAATGACAGGGAACACTGAAGCTTTCTTT. The full variable domain, in which reference TRBV29-1 and TRBJ1-1 provide the parts outside the CDR3, is SAVISQKPSRDICQRGTSLTIQCQVDSQVTMMFWYRQQPGQSLTLIATANQGSEATYESGFVIDKFPISRPNLTFSTLTVSNMSPEDSSIYLCSVTMTGNTEAFFGQGTRLTVV.

The V gene is TRBV5-1, the J gene TRBJ1-2; D might be TRBD1 (5 bases). V lost 0 bases and J 6 bases, leaving 9 bases between the germline ends. Germline assignment: CDR1 SGHRS and CDR2 YFSETQ. The CDR3 contains 13 residues. CDR3 loop: CASSLGARDGYTF. The CDR3, as DNA: TGCGCCAGCAGCTTGGGTGCCAGGGATGGCTACACCTTC.

The chain links TRBV2 to TRBJ1-3; D ambiguous. The germline V gene has CDR1 SNHLY and CDR2 FYNNEI. Deletions cut 4 bases from V and 1 base from J, with 14 bases between. The CDR3 has 16 residues. The CDR3 sequence is CASSVFRQTSGNTIYF. In DNA form, the CDR3 reads TGTGCCAGCAGTGTCTTTAGGCAAACTTCTGGAAACACCATATATTTT.

The V call is TRBV28, the J call TRBJ2-2; D possibly corresponds to TRBD1 (5 bases). V lost 7 bases and J lost 2, with 17 bases in between. The CDR3 is made up of 16 amino acids. Germline V lookup: CDR1 MDHEN, CDR2 SYDVKM. Here the CDR3 reads CASTITDSYNTGELFF. The CDR3 nucleotides are TGTGCCAGCACCATAACCGACAGTTACAACACCGGGGAGCTGTTTTTT.

This chain joins TRBV28 and TRBJ1-2; 9 nucleotides agree with TRBD1. V trimming: 6 bases; J trimming: 4 bases; junction bases outside the gene matches: 12. CDR3 length: 16 residues. Per the germline V gene, CDR1 is MDHEN and CDR2 is SYDVKM. The CDR3 protein is CASSTTGGGEGYGYTF. The CDR3 nucleotides are TGTGCCAGCAGCACCACAGGGGGCGGTGAAGGCTATGGCTACACCTTC.

To note about this clone: The sample holds other DNA sequences that translate to the same CDR3. The chain uses TRBV30 and TRBJ1-4, with 8 bases identical to TRBD1. The junction had 3 bases not matched to a gene; V was cut back by 1 base and J by 8 bases. The CDR3 spans 13 residues. Per the germline V gene, CDR1 is GTSNPN and CDR2 is SVGIG (reference sequence). The CDR3 spells CAWSAQGGEKLFF. The CDR3 bases are TGTGCCTGGAGTGCACAGGGGGGCGAAAAACTGTTTTTT.

The chain recombines TRBV15 with TRBJ2-3; TRBD2 matches at 10 bases. V lost 1 base and J lost 1; bases outside the gene matches: 2. CDR1 is LNHNV and CDR2 is YYDKDF in the germline V gene (reference sequence). This CDR3 is 16 amino acids long. The CDR3 protein is CATSRVLAGGTDTQYF. The CDR3 DNA reads TGTGCCACCAGCAGAGTTCTAGCGGGAGGCACAGATACGCAGTATTTT. Together with reference TRBV15 and TRBJ2-3, the CDR3 gives the full variable domain: DAMVIQNPRYQVTQFGKPVTLSCSQTLNHNVMYWYQQKSSQAPKLLFHYYDKDFNNEADTPDNFQSRRPNTSFCFLDIRSPGLGDTAMYLCATSRVLAGGTDTQYFGPGTRLTVL.

Here the CDR3 DNA reads TGTGCCAGCAGCCCCGCTTGGGGGGGTAACTATGGCTACACCTTC. Its protein product is CASSPAWGGNYGYTF. V is TRBV9 and J is TRBJ1-2; TRBD1 might be the D (5 bases). Trimming took off 4 bases at V and 1 base at J, with 14 bases between the two ends. In germline, CDR1 is SGDLS, CDR2 YYNGEE. The CDR3 contains 15 residues.

The chain couples TRBV9 to TRBJ2-1, with 7 bases lining up with TRBD2. Germline assignment: CDR1 SGDLS and CDR2 YYNGEE. Losses at the gene ends were 0 bases for V and 2 bases for J; bases not matched to a gene: 5. CDR3 length: 16 residues. CDR3 protein: CASSVAQRGAYNEQFF. The CDR3, as DNA: TGTGCCAGCAGCGTAGCGCAGCGGGGAGCCTACAATGAGCAGTTCTTC. Looking up the rest from reference TRBV9 and TRBJ2-1 gives the full variable domain: DSGVTQTPKHLITATGQRVTLRCSPRSGDLSVYWYQQSLDQGLQFLIQYYNGEERAKGNILERFSAQQFPDLHSELNLSSLELGDSALYFCASSVAQRGAYNEQFFGPGTRLTVL.

The sample holds one count of this clone. V gene TRBV10-3 combines with J gene TRBJ1-6; perhaps TRBD1 as D (6 bases). CDR1 is ENHRY, CDR2 SYGVKD, per germline. V lost 10 bases, J lost 7 bases, and 14 bases lay in between. This CDR3 is 13 amino acids long. Here the CDR3 DNA reads TGTGCCAACACGGACAGAGAAAATTCACCCCTCCACTTT. This translates into CANTDRENSPLHF.

CDR3: CASSYSGSGRRNEQFF. The CDR3 DNA is TGTGCCAGCAGTTACTCGGGTAGCGGGAGGAGAAATGAGCAGTTCTTC. The rearrangement joins TRBV6-5 to TRBJ2-1; 10 bases are a match to TRBD2. The CDR3 loop spans 16 amino acids. After removal of 0 bases from V and 7 bases from J, the junction contained 6 bases not matched to a gene. Per the germline V gene, CDR1 is MNHEY and CDR2 is SVGAGI.

The chain joins TRBV7-7 to TRBJ2-5; D not resolved. This CDR3 spans 12 amino acids. The V and J ends lost 5 bases and 4 bases respectively, with 8 bases between them. CDR1 and CDR2 (germline): SSHAT, FNYEAQ (reference sequence). CDR3 protein: CASSMSRETQYF. CDR3 coding DNA: TGTGCCAGCAGCATGTCCAGAGAGACCCAGTACTTC.

This clone has a single count. The genes are TRBV10-3 and TRBJ1-1; 7 nucleotides agree with TRBD1. Trimming removed 6 bases from V and 3 bases from J; junction bases left unmatched: 4. The CDR3 is 13 amino acids. Germline V gene lookup returns CDR1 ENHRY and CDR2 SYGVKD. The CDR3 nucleotides read TGTGCCATCAGCCCTACAGGGGACACTGAAGCTTTCTTT. Translated: CAISPTGDTEAFF.

As to this clone: The sample contains more than one DNA sequence encoding this CDR3. The CDR3: CASSQDPGLAYNEQFF. DNA of the CDR3: TGCGCCAGCAGCCAAGATCCGGGACTAGCCTACAATGAGCAGTTCTTC. J is TRBJ2-1 and V is TRBV4-1; 8 bases are shared with TRBD2. V gave up 0 bases and J gave up 2 bases; unmatched junction bases: 3. CDR1 and CDR2 from the germline V gene are MGHRA and YSYEKL. CDR3 length: 16 residues.

This clone was detected only a few times. Other DNA variants within this sample encode the same CDR3. This rearrangement joins TRBV5-1 to TRBJ2-3; 11 nucleotides align to TRBD2. From germline, CDR1 is SGHRS and CDR2 YFSETQ. The V segment lost 0 bases and the J segment 6 bases; nucleotides outside the gene matches: 0. This CDR3 region has 14 residues. The CDR3 DNA sequence: TGCGCCAGCAGCTTGGGACTAGCGGGGGATACGCAGTATTTT. Translating gives CASSLGLAGDTQYF.